The 16 T cell receptor beta chains below come from one sample, sequenced in a study of cytomegalovirus exposure and HLA in healthy donors. PCR amplification relied on 60 Vbeta primers (plus 13 Jbeta primers). Sequenced by immunoSEQ multiplex PCR; TCRdb stores in-frame clones only, minus some. The sample yields 110,000 to 150,000 clones, about three quarters seen once. Specimen: PBMCs. The origin of the receptors is a young man in good health and CMV-seronegative.

This chain connects TRBV28 to TRBJ2-7; possible D gene TRBD1, 6 bases. This CDR3 is built from 11 residues. Between the trimmed V and J ends, which lost 3 bases and 8 bases, there was a span of 8 bases. CDR1 and CDR2 (germline): MDHEN, SYDVKM. CDR3 in amino acids: CASSLGAQQYF. In DNA form, the CDR3 reads TGTGCCAGCAGTTTGGGGGCGCAGCAGTACTTC.

V and J are TRBV14 and TRBJ2-7; tentatively, D is TRBD2 (5 bases). This CDR3 contains 15 residues. The V end was cut by 0 bases, the J end by 2 bases, with 11 bases between. Germline CDR1 SGHDN, CDR2 FVKESK. CDR3 coding DNA: TGTGCCAGCAGCCAAGAGGGAGCGGCCACCTACGAGCAGTACTTC. Translated, it gives CASSQEGAATYEQYF.

The CDR3 here is CASSLGASGGPNEQFF. The CDR3 nucleotides read TGTGCCAGCAGTTTAGGGGCTAGCGGGGGGCCTAATGAGCAGTTCTTC. V gene TRBV27 combines with J gene TRBJ2-1; 11 nucleotides agree with TRBD2. The CDR3 is 16 amino acids. Trimming cost V 2 bases and J 7 bases; bases outside gene matches: 7. Germline assignment: CDR1 MNHEY and CDR2 SMNVEV (reference sequence).

The V call is TRBV5-4, the J call TRBJ2-5, with D possibly TRBD2 on 5 matching bases. Germline values: CDR1 SGHNT, CDR2 YYREEE (reference sequence). CDR3 length: 15 residues. The V and J ends lost 4 bases and 7 bases respectively, with 20 bases between them. In nucleotides, the CDR3 is TGTGCCAGCAGCCACGGGGTGGTCCGGGAAATGACCCAGTACTTC. The encoded protein is CASSHGVVREMTQYF.

The V gene is TRBV4-1, the J gene TRBJ1-1; TRBD1 is a possible D gene (6 bases). V gave up 4 bases and J gave up 5 bases, with 11 bases separating them. Germline loops: CDR1 MGHRA, CDR2 YSYEKL. The CDR3 runs to 13 residues. The CDR3 nucleotides read TGCGCCAGCAGCCTCCAGGGGCGGACTGAAGCTTTCTTT. Amino acids: CASSLQGRTEAFF.

The V call is TRBV27, the J call TRBJ2-7, with 11 bases identical to TRBD2. The CDR3 extends over 15 amino acids. Germline CDR1 MNHEY, CDR2 SMNVEV (reference sequence). The ends lost 6 bases at V and 2 bases at J; junction bases unmatched: 6. The chain's CDR3 is CASRTTSGRAYEQYF. Written as DNA, the CDR3 is TGTGCCAGCAGAACAACTAGCGGGAGAGCCTACGAGCAGTACTTC.

The chain recombines TRBV13 with TRBJ2-7; TRBD1 matches 10 bases. CDR1 and CDR2 (germline): PRHDT, FYEKMQ (reference sequence). The CDR3 has 15 amino acids. With V trimmed by 5 bases and J by 3 bases, 7 bases remained unmatched. CDR3 nucleotides: TGTGCCAGCAGCGCATGGGGACAGGGGAACTACGAGCAGTACTTC. Translated: CASSAWGQGNYEQYF.

The chain uses TRBV6-5 and TRBJ2-5; D ambiguous. The J call is uncertain, as TRBJ2-7 better fits the DNA end. The germline CDR1 and CDR2 sequences are MNHEY and SVGAGI. This CDR3 has 15 residues. The CDR3 protein is CASSYSSYPLYEQYF. CDR3 in DNA: TGTGCCAGCAGTTACTCTTCTTATCCGTTATACGAGCAGTACTTC.

This chain uses TRBV18 with TRBJ1-1; possible D gene TRBD1, 5 bases. V gave up 6 bases and J gave up 4 bases, with 18 bases separating them. This CDR3 has 15 amino acids. The germline gives CDR1 KGHSH, CDR2 LQKENI. In DNA form, the CDR3 reads TGTGCCAGCTCTTCGACGGGCGGGGGGAGCACTGAAGCTTTCTTT. Translating gives CASSSTGGGSTEAFF.

The rearrangement joins TRBV11-3 to TRBJ2-5; unclear D gene. CDR1 and CDR2 from the germline V gene are SGHNT and YENEEA. The V end was cut by 4 bases, the J end by 2 bases, with 2 bases between. The CDR3 length is 11 residues. CDR3 sequence: CASSSQETQYF. The CDR3 nucleotides read TGTGCCAGCAGCTCGCAAGAGACCCAGTACTTC.

The CDR3 nucleotides are TGTGCCAGCAGGACAGGGGGGAGGGGCTACACCTTC. Its protein is CASRTGGRGYTF. The rearrangement uses TRBV6-5 and TRBJ1-2; 9 positions match TRBD1. V was clipped by 6 bases and J by 8 bases; unmatched bases: 4. The CDR3 loop spans 12 amino acids. Germline CDR1 is MNHEY and CDR2 is SVGAGI.

This clone appeared a single time. The genes are TRBV10-1 and TRBJ2-1; 11 bases are shared with TRBD2. The ends lost 2 bases at V and 4 bases at J; junction bases unmatched: 4. This CDR3 region has 16 residues. Germline V gene data show CDR1 as WNHNN and CDR2 as SYGVQD (reference sequence). The CDR3 spells CASSEAGTSGYNEQFF. The CDR3 coding sequence is TGCGCCAGCAGTGAGGCCGGGACTAGCGGTTACAATGAGCAGTTCTTC.

This sequence joins TRBV9 and TRBJ1-2; D is unclear. CDR1 and CDR2 from the germline V gene are SGDLS and YYNGEE. CDR3 size: 16 residues. V lost 0 bases and J 3 bases, leaving 15 bases between the germline ends. This CDR3 reads CASSVDLRGKDYGYTF. Here the CDR3 DNA reads TGTGCCAGCAGCGTAGACCTTCGGGGAAAGGACTATGGCTACACCTTC. The variable domain in full, with the rest retrieved from reference TRBV9 and TRBJ1-2, is DSGVTQTPKHLITATGQRVTLRCSPRSGDLSVYWYQQSLDQGLQFLIQYYNGEERAKGNILERFSAQQFPDLHSELNLSSLELGDSALYFCASSVDLRGKDYGYTFGSGTRLTVV.

The rearrangement uses TRBV19 and TRBJ2-5; 8 nucleotides line up with TRBD1. V lost 6 bases, J lost 1 base, and 7 bases stayed unmatched. Germline V gene lookup returns CDR1 LNHDA and CDR2 SQIVND (reference sequence). This CDR3 contains 15 residues. This chain's CDR3 is CASSLRGRPQETQYF. In DNA, the CDR3 is TGTGCCAGTAGCCTCAGGGGGCGCCCCCAAGAGACCCAGTACTTC.

This clone showed up just a few times. This chain joins TRBV9 and TRBJ2-3; a possible D gene is TRBD2 (6 bases). The CDR3 has 18 amino acids. Trimming pared 6 bases from V and 2 bases from J, leaving 25 bases between. The germline CDR1 and CDR2 sequences are SGDLS and YYNGEE. The CDR3 spells CASNQRESRSYLTDTQYF. The CDR3 nucleotides are TGTGCCAGCAACCAACGGGAGAGTAGATCTTATCTCACAGATACGCAGTATTTT.

J is TRBJ2-7 and V is TRBV5-1; TRBD2 agrees at 16 bases. Germline V lookup: CDR1 SGHRS, CDR2 YFSETQ. CDR3 length: 18 residues. J lost 2 bases, V lost 3 bases, and 8 bases had no gene match. The CDR3 region is CASSSSGTSGGAPYEQYF. DNA for the CDR3: TGCGCCAGCAGCTCGTCCGGGACTAGCGGGGGGGCCCCCTACGAGCAGTACTTC.